A selection of T cell receptor beta chains follows, all from one sample in a study of memory CD4+ T cells and cytomegalovirus serostatus. Clones were read by immunoSEQ multiplex PCR, and TCRdb kept only the in-frame ones, dropping some. The table has 50,000 to 60,000 clones, around four fifths seen once. Sequencing was carried out using memory CD4+ T cells from blood. The receptors stem from an adult in good health and CMV-seropositive. CDR3s leave out the opening cysteine and the closing phenylalanine or tryptophan.

J | V | CDR3
TRBJ2-7 | TRBV28 | ASSFPGTGSYEQY
TRBJ2-1 | TRBV4-2 | ASSHVGRSVRDNEQF
TRBJ2-7 | TRBV11-3 | ASSSLAPGLVGGSYEQY
TRBJ1-2 | TRBV7-6 | ASSWGGGRGYT
TRBJ2-1 | TRBV6-6 | ASSYSSAEREQF
TRBJ1-2 | TRBV6-5 | ASRPTGGPPDT
TRBJ1-1 | TRBV6-6 | ASRPQGMNTEAF
TRBJ1-5 | TRBV5-1 | ASGPLPNQPQH
TRBJ1-2 | TRBV6-6 | ASRGTGGHYGYT
TRBJ2-2 | TRBV7-6 | ASTKGRDRHTGELF
TRBJ2-7 | TRBV7-9 | ASSPSGSGYEQY
TRBJ1-2 | TRBV11-2 | ASTTDGDHRGLYGYT
TRBJ1-4 | TRBV4-1 | ASSQRPQATNEKLF
TRBJ2-5 | TRBV6-1 | ASSPTSGSDETQY
TRBJ2-7 | TRBV28 | ASSLRFPGSGRIRLYEQY
TRBJ1-1 | TRBV10-3 | AISEGGAFGAEAF
TRBJ1-5 | TRBV19 | ASSIGQYNQPQH
TRBJ1-6 | TRBV19 | ASKQGVNNSPLH
TRBJ2-5 | TRBV5-1 | ASRKAGRSETQY
TRBJ2-7 | TRBV19 | ASRRTGGGYEQY
TRBJ1-5 | TRBV18 | ASSLGTDNQPQH
TRBJ2-1 | TRBV27 | ASSRFGRREGPARQF
TRBJ1-2 | TRBV6-1 | ASSEAGQTYGYT
TRBJ2-7 | TRBV6-1 | ASSESAGREQY
TRBJ2-7 | TRBV5-4 | ASSLASEVREQY
TRBJ2-2 | TRBV4-3 | ASSQVGGADPGELF
TRBJ1-5 | TRBV12-5 | ASGLYGNQPQH
TRBJ1-5 | TRBV6-6 | ASSKSGIGSNQPQH
TRBJ2-1 | TRBV5-1 | ASSLNTGNEQF
TRBJ2-1 | TRBV5-4 | ASSLGGKGGNEQF
TRBJ2-7 | TRBV5-4 | ASTRGGFGGVHEQY
TRBJ2-1 | TRBV7-6 | ASSRTGTSGGVEQF
TRBJ1-6 | TRBV11-2 | ASSPRSPPGSLH
TRBJ2-2 | TRBV5-5 | ASSLVTPGAANTGELF
TRBJ1-2 | TRBV19 | ASSIRSSNYGYT
TRBJ2-6 | TRBV7-9 | ASSLEGAGANVLT
TRBJ1-4 | TRBV7-2 | ASSRGLEEKLF
TRBJ2-7 | TRBV9 | ASSVGQGAFTEQY
TRBJ2-7 | TRBV18 | ASSPFLQTGVGNEQY
TRBJ2-5 | TRBV7-9 | ASSFFTGGETQY
TRBJ2-1 | TRBV19 | ASSIGGLEGQF
TRBJ1-2 | TRBV5-1 | ASNFGTAANYGYT
TRBJ1-1 | TRBV7-8 | ASSLRGSDTEAF
TRBJ1-2 | TRBV2 | ASSGGGQGNGYT
TRBJ2-1 | TRBV4-2 | ASSQGGLAAVYNEQF
TRBJ2-1 | TRBV19 | ASSRNWGNEQF
TRBJ2-3 | TRBV27 | ASSTSGGATRDTQY
TRBJ2-5 | TRBV5-1 | ASSSQGTAAGETQY
TRBJ1-3 | TRBV19 | ASSIFGRGPGNTIY
TRBJ1-1 | TRBV27 | ASSRGRGGSFGNTEAF